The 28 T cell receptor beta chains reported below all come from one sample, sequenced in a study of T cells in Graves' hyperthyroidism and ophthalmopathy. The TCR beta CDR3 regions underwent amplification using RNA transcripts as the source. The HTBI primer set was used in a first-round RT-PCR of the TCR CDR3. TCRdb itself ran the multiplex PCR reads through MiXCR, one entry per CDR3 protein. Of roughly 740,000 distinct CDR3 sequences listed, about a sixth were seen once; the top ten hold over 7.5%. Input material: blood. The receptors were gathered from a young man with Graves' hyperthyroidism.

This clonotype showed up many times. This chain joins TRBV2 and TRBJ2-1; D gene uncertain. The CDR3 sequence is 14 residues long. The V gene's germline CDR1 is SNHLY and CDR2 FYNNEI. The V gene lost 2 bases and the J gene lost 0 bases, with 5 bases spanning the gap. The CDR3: CASSEYASYNEQFF. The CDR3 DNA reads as TGTGCCAGCAGTGAATATGCCTCCTACAATGAGCAGTTCTTC.

The CDR3 DNA reads TGTGCCAGCAGTCCCCGGGAGGTGGACAATGAGCAGTTCTTC. It translates to CASSPREVDNEQFF. This chain uses TRBV27 with TRBJ2-1, with 7 bases aligning to TRBD2. The V gene's germline CDR1 is MNHEY and CDR2 SMNVEV (reference sequence). The CDR3 has 14 amino acids. V trimming: 5 bases; J trimming: 5 bases; junction bases outside the gene matches: 6.

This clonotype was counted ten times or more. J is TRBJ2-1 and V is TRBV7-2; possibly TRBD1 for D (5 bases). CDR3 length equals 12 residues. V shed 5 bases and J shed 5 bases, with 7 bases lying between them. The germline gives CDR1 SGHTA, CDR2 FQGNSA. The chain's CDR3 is CASSVGDNEQFF. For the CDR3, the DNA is TGTGCCAGCAGCGTAGGGGACAATGAGCAGTTCTTC.

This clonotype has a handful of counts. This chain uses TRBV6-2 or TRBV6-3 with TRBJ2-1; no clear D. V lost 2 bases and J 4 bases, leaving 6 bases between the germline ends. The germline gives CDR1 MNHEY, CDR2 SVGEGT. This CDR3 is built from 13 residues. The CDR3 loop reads CASSYVRYNEQFF. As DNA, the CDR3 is TGTGCCAGCAGTTACGTACGGTACAATGAGCAGTTCTTC.

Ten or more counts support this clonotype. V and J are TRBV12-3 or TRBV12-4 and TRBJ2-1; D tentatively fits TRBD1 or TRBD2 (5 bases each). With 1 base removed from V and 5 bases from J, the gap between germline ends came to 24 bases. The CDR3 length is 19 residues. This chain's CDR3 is CASSLGRSLGAGVNNEQFF. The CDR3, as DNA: TGTGCCAGCAGTTTAGGGAGGTCCCTCGGGGCGGGCGTGAACAATGAGCAGTTCTTC.

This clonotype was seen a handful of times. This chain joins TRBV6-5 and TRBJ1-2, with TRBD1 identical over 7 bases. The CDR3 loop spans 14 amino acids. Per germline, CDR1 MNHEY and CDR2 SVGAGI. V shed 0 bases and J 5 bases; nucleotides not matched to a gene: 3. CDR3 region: CASSYSTGLYGYTF. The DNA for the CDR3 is TGTGCCAGCAGTTACTCGACAGGGTTATATGGCTACACCTTC.

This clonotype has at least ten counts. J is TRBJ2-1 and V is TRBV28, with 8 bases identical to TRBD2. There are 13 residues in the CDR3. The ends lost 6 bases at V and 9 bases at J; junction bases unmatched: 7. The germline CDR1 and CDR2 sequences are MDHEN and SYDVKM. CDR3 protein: CASRLTSGSEQFF. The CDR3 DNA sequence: TGTGCCAGCAGACTTACAAGCGGGAGTGAGCAGTTCTTC.

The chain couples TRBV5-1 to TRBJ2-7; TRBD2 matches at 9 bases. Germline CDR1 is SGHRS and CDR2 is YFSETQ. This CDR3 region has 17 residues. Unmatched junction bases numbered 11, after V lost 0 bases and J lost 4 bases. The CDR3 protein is CASSLGPSGTGIYEQYF. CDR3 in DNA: TGCGCCAGCAGCTTGGGGCCTAGCGGGACTGGGATATACGAGCAGTACTTC. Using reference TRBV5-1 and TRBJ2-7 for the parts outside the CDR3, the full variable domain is KAGVTQTPRYLIKTRGQQVTLSCSPISGHRSVSWYQQTPGQGLQFLFEYFSETQRNKGNFPGRFSGRQFSNSRSEMNVSTLELGDSALYLCASSLGPSGTGIYEQYFGPGTRLTVT.

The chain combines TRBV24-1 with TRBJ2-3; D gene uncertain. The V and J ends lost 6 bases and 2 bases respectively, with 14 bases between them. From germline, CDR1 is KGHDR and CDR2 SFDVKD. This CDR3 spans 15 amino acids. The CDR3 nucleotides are TGTGCCACCAGTCCCACTCGCGGTCTCACAGATACGCAGTATTTT. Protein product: CATSPTRGLTDTQYF.

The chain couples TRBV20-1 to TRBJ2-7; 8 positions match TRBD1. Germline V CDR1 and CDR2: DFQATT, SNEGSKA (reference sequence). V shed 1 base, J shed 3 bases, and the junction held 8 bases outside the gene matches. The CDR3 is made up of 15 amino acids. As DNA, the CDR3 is TGCAGTGCTAGAGCCCCGACAGGGGCCATCTACGAGCAGTACTTC. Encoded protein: CSARAPTGAIYEQYF.

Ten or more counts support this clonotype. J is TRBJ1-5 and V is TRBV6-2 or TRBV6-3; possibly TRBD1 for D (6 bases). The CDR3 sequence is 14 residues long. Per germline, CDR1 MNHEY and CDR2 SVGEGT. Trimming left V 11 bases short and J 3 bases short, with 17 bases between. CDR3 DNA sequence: TGTGCCTCACAACGGGGGGCCACCAATCAGCCCCAGCATTTT. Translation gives CASQRGATNQPQHF.

The CDR3 bases are TGTGCCAGCCAGTCGGACACTCGGAATCAAGAGACCCAGTACTTC. Translation gives CASQSDTRNQETQYF. The J gene is TRBJ2-5, the V gene TRBV25-1; maybe TRBD1 (5 bases). Between the trimmed V and J ends, which lost 8 bases and 2 bases, there was a span of 18 bases. This CDR3 is built from 15 residues. CDR1 is MGHDK and CDR2 is SYGVNS in the germline V gene.

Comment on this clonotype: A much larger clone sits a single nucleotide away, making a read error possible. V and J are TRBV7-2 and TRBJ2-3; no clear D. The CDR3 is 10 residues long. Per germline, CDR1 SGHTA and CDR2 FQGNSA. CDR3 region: CAGRRDTQYF. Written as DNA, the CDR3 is TGTGCCGGCAGGAGAGATACGCAGTATTTT.

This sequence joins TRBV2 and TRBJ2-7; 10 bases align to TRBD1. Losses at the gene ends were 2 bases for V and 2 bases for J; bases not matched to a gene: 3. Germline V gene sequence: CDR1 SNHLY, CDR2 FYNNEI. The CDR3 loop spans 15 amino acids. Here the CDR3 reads CASSETGTGAYEQYF. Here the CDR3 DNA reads TGTGCCAGCAGTGAAACCGGGACAGGGGCCTACGAGCAGTACTTC.

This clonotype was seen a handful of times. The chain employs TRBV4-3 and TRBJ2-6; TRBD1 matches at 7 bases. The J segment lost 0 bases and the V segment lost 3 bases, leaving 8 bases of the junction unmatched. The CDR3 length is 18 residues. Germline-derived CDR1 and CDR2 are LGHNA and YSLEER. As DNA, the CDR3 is TGCGCCAGCAGCCATAAAACAGGGGTGAGCTCTGGGGCCAACGTCCTGACTTTC. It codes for CASSHKTGVSSGANVLTF.

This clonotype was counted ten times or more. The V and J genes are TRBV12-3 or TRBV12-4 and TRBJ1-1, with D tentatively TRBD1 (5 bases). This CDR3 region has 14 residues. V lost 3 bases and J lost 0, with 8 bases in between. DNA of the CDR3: TGTGCCAGCAGTTTCCCAGGGTTGAACACTGAAGCTTTCTTT. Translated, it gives CASSFPGLNTEAFF.

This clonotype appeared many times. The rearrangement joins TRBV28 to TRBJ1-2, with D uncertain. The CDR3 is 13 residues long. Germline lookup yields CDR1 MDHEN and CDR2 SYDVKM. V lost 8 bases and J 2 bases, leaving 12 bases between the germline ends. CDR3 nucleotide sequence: TGTGCCAGCTCGAGTGTAGGGAACTATGGCTACACCTTC. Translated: CASSSVGNYGYTF.

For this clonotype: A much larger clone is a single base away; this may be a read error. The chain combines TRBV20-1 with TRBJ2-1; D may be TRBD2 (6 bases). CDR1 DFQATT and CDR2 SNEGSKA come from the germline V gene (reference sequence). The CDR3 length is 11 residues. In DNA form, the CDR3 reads TGCAGCGTACCGGACTACAATGAGCAGCTCTTC. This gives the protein CSVPDYNEQLF.

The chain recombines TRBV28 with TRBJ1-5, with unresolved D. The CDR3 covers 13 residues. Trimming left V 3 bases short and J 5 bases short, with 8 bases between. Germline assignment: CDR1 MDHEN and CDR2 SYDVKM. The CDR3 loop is CASSFQPDQPQHF. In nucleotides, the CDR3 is TGTGCCAGCAGTTTTCAACCTGATCAGCCCCAGCATTTT.

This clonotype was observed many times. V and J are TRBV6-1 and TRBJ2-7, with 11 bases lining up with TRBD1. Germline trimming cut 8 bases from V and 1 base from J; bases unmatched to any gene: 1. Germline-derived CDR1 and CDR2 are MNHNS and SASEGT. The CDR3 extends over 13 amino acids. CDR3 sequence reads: CASRDRGSYEQYF. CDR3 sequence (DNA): TGTGCCAGCCGGGACAGGGGGTCCTACGAGCAGTACTTC.

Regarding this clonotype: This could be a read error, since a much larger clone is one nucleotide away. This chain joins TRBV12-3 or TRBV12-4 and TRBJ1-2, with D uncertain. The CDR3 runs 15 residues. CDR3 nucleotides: TGTGCCAGCAGTATCGCGGGCGAACTAAACTGTGGCTACACCTTC. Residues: CASSIAGELNCGYTF.

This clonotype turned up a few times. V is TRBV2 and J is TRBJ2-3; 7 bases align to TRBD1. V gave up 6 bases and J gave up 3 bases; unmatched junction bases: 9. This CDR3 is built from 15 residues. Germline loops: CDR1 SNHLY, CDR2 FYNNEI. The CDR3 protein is CASSRAGTVTDTQYF. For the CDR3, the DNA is TGTGCCAGCAGCCGAGCCGGGACAGTAACAGATACGCAGTATTTT.

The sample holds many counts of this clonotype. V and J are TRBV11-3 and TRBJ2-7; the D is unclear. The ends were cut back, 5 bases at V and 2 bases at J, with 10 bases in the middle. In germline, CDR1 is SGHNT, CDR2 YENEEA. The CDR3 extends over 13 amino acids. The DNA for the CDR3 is TGTGCCAGCAGCCCCGACACCGCCTACGAGCAGTACTTC. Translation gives CASSPDTAYEQYF.

CDR3 protein: CASSLWGRADEKLFF. The CDR3 bases are TGTGCCAGCAGTTTATGGGGAAGGGCTGATGAAAAACTGTTTTTT. This sequence joins TRBV28 and TRBJ1-4, with D hard to call. The CDR3 covers 15 residues. Trimming removed 0 bases at V and 6 bases at J, with 11 bases between. CDR1 is MDHEN and CDR2 is SYDVKM in the germline V gene.

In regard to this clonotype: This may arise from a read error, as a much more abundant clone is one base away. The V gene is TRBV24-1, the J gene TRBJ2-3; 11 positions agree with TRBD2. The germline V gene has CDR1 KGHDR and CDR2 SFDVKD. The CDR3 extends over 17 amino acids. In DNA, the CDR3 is TGTGCCACCGGTGACCCCGGGACTAGCGGTAGCACAGATACGCAGTATTTT. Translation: CATGDPGTSGSTDTQYF.

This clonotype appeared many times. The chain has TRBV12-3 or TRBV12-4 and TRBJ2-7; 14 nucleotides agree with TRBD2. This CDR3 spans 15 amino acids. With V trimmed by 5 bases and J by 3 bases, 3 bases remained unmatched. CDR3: CASSGGTSGSYEQYF. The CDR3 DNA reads TGTGCCAGCAGTGGCGGGACTAGCGGGAGCTACGAGCAGTACTTC.

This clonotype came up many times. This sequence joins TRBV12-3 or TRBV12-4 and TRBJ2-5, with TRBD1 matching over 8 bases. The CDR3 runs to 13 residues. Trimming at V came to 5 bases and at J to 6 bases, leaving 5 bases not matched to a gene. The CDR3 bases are TGTGCCAGCAGTAATGGACAGGGACAGACCCAGTACTTC. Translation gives CASSNGQGQTQYF.

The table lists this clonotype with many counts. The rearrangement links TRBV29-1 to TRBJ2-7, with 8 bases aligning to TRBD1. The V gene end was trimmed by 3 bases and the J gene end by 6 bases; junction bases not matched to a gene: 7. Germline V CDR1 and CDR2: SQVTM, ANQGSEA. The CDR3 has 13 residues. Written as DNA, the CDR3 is TGCAGCGTTGAGGGTGGACAGGGTTTCGAGCAGTACTTC. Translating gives CSVEGGQGFEQYF.